This T cell receptor (beta chain) stems from a study of shared clonotypes between healthy human individuals. Libraries were prepared by immunoSEQ multiplex PCR; TCRdb keeps only in-frame clonotypes and omits some of them. The sample lists about 1.5 million clones; approximately 97% were seen once. Germline V gene lookup returns CDR1 SQVTM and CDR2 ANQGSEA. This CDR3 region has 13 residues. The V gene end was trimmed by 7 bases and the J gene end by 2 bases; junction bases not matched to a gene: 6. Sequenced sample: naive CD4+ T cells sorted from blood. Subset reported: CD45RA+ positively selected. The receptor's source is a man in his thirties or forties in good health. The chain joins TRBV29-1 to TRBJ1-1; TRBD1 matches 8 bases. CDR3 loop: CSGSGQANTEAFF. CDR3 nucleotide sequence: TGCAGCGGATCGGGACAGGCAAACACTGAAGCTTTCTTT.